These 19 T cell receptor beta chains share one sample of origin, sequenced in a study of blood T cell repertoires in COVID-19. The method was immunoSEQ multiplex PCR; TCRdb's version includes in-frame clones alone and lacks a portion of them. The sample lists more than 400,000 clones, about nine tenths occurring once. Material: PBMCs or T cells enriched from blood (not recorded which). The receptors originated from a young woman who had recovered from COVID-19.

The V and J genes are TRBV19 and TRBJ1-4; D is ambiguous. The germline gives CDR1 LNHDA, CDR2 SQIVND (reference sequence). V gave up 6 bases and J gave up 6 bases, with 5 bases separating them. This CDR3 spans 11 amino acids. DNA for the CDR3: TGTGCCAGTAGACTTGATGAAAAACTGTTTTTT. Translated, it gives CASRLDEKLFF. Combining the CDR3 with reference TRBV19 and TRBJ1-4 gives the whole variable domain DGGITQSPKYLFRKEGQNVTLSCEQNLNHDAMYWYRQDPGQGLRLIYYSQIVNDFQKGDIAEGYSVSREKKESFPLTVTSAQKNPTAFYLCASRLDEKLFFGSGTQLSVL.

This clone occurred a few times. The rearrangement links TRBV3-1 (or the pseudogene TRBV3-2) to TRBJ1-2, with D possibly TRBD1 on 6 matching bases. This CDR3 comprises 13 residues. The germline V gene has CDR1 LGHDT and CDR2 YNNKEL (reference sequence). V was shortened by 3 bases and J by 8 bases, with 13 bases between the two germline ends. CDR3 loop: CASSHRGARGYTF. The CDR3 DNA sequence: TGTGCCAGCAGCCATCGGGGGGCCCGGGGCTACACCTTC.

The rearrangement joins TRBV7-9 to TRBJ1-2, with D maybe TRBD1 (5 bases). The CDR3 runs to 16 residues. With 2 bases removed from V and 1 base from J, the gap between germline ends came to 14 bases. Looked up from germline, CDR1 is SEHNR and CDR2 is FQNEAQ (reference sequence). CDR3 in amino acids: CASSLTSGYYNYGYTF. DNA for the CDR3: TGTGCCAGCAGCTTAACCTCAGGGTACTATAACTATGGCTACACCTTC.

V is TRBV28 and J is TRBJ2-3; 14 nucleotides agree with TRBD2. V lost 0 bases, J lost 3 bases, and 8 bases stayed unmatched. The CDR3 covers 19 residues. Germline V gene sequence: CDR1 MDHEN, CDR2 SYDVKM. Written as DNA, the CDR3 is TGTGCCAGCAGTTTATGGACTAGCGGGGGGGCCGGGGAGACAGATACGCAGTATTTT. This encodes CASSLWTSGGAGETDTQYF.

The chain is built from TRBV7-8 and TRBJ2-7, with D maybe TRBD1 (7 bases). Trimming left V 3 bases short and J 4 bases short, with 19 bases between. Germline lookup yields CDR1 SGHVS and CDR2 FQNEAQ. CDR3 length equals 16 residues. CDR3 amino acids: CASSLGGQVGFYEQYF. The CDR3 DNA follows: TGTGCCAGCAGCTTGGGAGGACAGGTTGGTTTTTACGAGCAGTACTTC.

The chain links TRBV5-1 to TRBJ2-2, with a possible D match to TRBD2 (6 bases). CDR3 length: 17 residues. Trimming took 0 bases from V and 3 from J, leaving 15 bases between them. The germline V gene has CDR1 SGHRS and CDR2 YFSETQ. The CDR3 nucleotides are TGCGCCAGCAGCTTGGGGGTTCGGAGGGAGGACACCGGGGAGCTGTTTTTT. Its protein is CASSLGVRREDTGELFF.

The rearrangement links TRBV6-5 to TRBJ1-6; D call uncertain. Germline-derived CDR1 and CDR2 are MNHEY and SVGAGI. The germline V and J ends were trimmed by 2 bases and 4 bases, with 6 bases remaining between them. CDR3 length equals 14 residues. The CDR3 region is CASSYGQYNSPLHF. CDR3 in DNA: TGTGCCAGCAGTTACGGCCAATATAATTCACCCCTCCACTTT.

The chain is built from TRBV20-1 and TRBJ1-2; D is perhaps TRBD1 (5 bases). The V gene's germline CDR1 is DFQATT and CDR2 SNEGSKA (reference sequence). Trimming cost V 6 bases and J 6 bases, with 8 bases left between them. This CDR3 comprises 10 residues. CDR3 bases: TGCAGTGCAATGACAGATGGCTACACCTTC. It is translated as CSAMTDGYTF.

The rearrangement joins TRBV9 to TRBJ1-2, with 7 bases matching TRBD1. Unmatched junction bases numbered 15, after V lost 0 bases and J lost 7 bases. CDR1 and CDR2 (germline): SGDLS, YYNGEE. The CDR3 is 17 residues long. CDR3 sequence (DNA): TGTGCCAGCAGCGTAGGTCCGGCGGAGGGGGCGGGGATTGGCTACACCTTC. Encoded protein: CASSVGPAEGAGIGYTF.

The chain uses TRBV30 and TRBJ2-3; 9 bases agree with TRBD1. V shed 3 bases and J 2 bases; nucleotides not matched to a gene: 9. Germline V gene sequence: CDR1 GTSNPN, CDR2 SVGIG (reference sequence). This CDR3 has 16 amino acids. The chain's CDR3 is CAWRLRDRAFTDTQYF. DNA of the CDR3: TGTGCCTGGAGGCTCCGGGACAGGGCCTTCACAGATACGCAGTATTTT.

This clone was counted a single time. The chain is built from TRBV2 and TRBJ2-1; 9 bases are a match to TRBD1. Germline values: CDR1 SNHLY, CDR2 FYNNEI. The CDR3 spans 13 residues. V gave up 10 bases and J gave up 7 bases; unmatched junction bases: 8. DNA for the CDR3: TGTGCCATCCACAGGGGGCGAGGAAATGAGCAGTTCTTC. Translating it yields CAIHRGRGNEQFF.

This sequence joins TRBV11-3 and TRBJ2-1; 7 bases match TRBD2. V lost 5 bases and J lost 1; bases outside the gene matches: 2. The germline V gene encodes CDR1 SGHNT and CDR2 YENEEA. The CDR3 extends over 14 amino acids. This chain's CDR3 is CASSRGDSYNEQFF. For the CDR3, the DNA is TGTGCCAGCAGCCGGGGGGATTCCTACAATGAGCAGTTCTTC.

The chain combines TRBV5-1 with TRBJ2-5; D is possibly TRBD1 (6 bases). The CDR3 runs to 15 residues. The germline V gene has CDR1 SGHRS and CDR2 YFSETQ. V lost 5 bases and J lost 7, with 21 bases in between. The CDR3 DNA follows: TGCGCCAGCAGACCAACACAGGGAGCCGAGGGGACCCAGTACTTC. Translated: CASRPTQGAEGTQYF.

This rearrangement joins TRBV6-5 to TRBJ1-5, with D unclear. V was pared by 6 bases and J by 0 bases, with 12 bases between. The CDR3 contains 15 residues. From germline, CDR1 is MNHEY and CDR2 SVGAGI. The chain's CDR3 is CASRETEYSNQPQHF. CDR3 nucleotide sequence: TGTGCCAGCAGAGAGACGGAGTATAGCAATCAGCCCCAGCATTTT.

The gene calls are TRBV6-6 and TRBJ2-2; a possible D gene is TRBD1 (6 bases). With 2 bases removed from V and 9 bases from J, the gap between germline ends came to 13 bases. Germline V gene lookup returns CDR1 MNHNY and CDR2 SVGAGI (reference sequence). The CDR3 length is 14 residues. The CDR3 spells CASSYKNRDRELFF. DNA for the CDR3: TGTGCCAGCAGTTACAAGAACCGGGACAGGGAGCTGTTTTTT.

The chain links TRBV5-1 to TRBJ2-7, with D possibly being TRBD1 (5 bases). V dropped 1 base and J dropped 3 bases, with 14 bases sitting between them. CDR3 length: 15 amino acids. Per the germline V gene, CDR1 is SGHRS and CDR2 is YFSETQ. CDR3 nucleotide sequence: TGCGCCAGCAGCTTGAGTTTTCAGGGAAACTACGAGCAGTACTTC. Its translation is CASSLSFQGNYEQYF.

This clone was observed a handful of times. This CDR3 reads CATTRDRVTEAFF. The CDR3 region has the DNA TGTGCCACTACCCGGGACAGGGTGACTGAAGCTTTCTTT. This rearrangement joins TRBV19 to TRBJ1-1, with 9 bases aligning to TRBD1. Unmatched junction bases numbered 8, after V lost 10 bases and J lost 5 bases. Germline V CDR1 and CDR2: LNHDA, SQIVND (reference sequence). This CDR3 contains 13 residues.

This sequence joins TRBV3-1 (or the pseudogene TRBV3-2) and TRBJ1-6, with D unclear. Deletions cut 1 base from V and 17 bases from J, with 15 bases between. Germline-derived CDR1 and CDR2 are LGHDT and YNNKEL (reference sequence). This CDR3 has 13 residues. CDR3 protein: CASSQATPDNVHF. CDR3 DNA sequence: TGTGCCAGCAGCCAAGCAACACCCGATAACGTCCACTTT.

In regard to this clone: Within the sample, other DNA sequences also encode this same CDR3. The CDR3 DNA reads as TGCGCCAGCAGCCTCGGACTAGCGGGGGGTAATGAGCAGTTCTTC. Its protein product is CASSLGLAGGNEQFF. This chain uses TRBV5-1 with TRBJ2-1; 14 nucleotides agree with TRBD2. Germline assignment: CDR1 SGHRS and CDR2 YFSETQ. The length of the CDR3 is 15 residues. The V segment lost 4 bases and the J segment 7 bases; nucleotides outside the gene matches: 4. Variable domain in full (rest from reference TRBV5-1 and TRBJ2-1): KAGVTQTPRYLIKTRGQQVTLSCSPISGHRSVSWYQQTPGQGLQFLFEYFSETQRNKGNFPGRFSGRQFSNSRSEMNVSTLELGDSALYLCASSLGLAGGNEQFFGPGTRLTVL.